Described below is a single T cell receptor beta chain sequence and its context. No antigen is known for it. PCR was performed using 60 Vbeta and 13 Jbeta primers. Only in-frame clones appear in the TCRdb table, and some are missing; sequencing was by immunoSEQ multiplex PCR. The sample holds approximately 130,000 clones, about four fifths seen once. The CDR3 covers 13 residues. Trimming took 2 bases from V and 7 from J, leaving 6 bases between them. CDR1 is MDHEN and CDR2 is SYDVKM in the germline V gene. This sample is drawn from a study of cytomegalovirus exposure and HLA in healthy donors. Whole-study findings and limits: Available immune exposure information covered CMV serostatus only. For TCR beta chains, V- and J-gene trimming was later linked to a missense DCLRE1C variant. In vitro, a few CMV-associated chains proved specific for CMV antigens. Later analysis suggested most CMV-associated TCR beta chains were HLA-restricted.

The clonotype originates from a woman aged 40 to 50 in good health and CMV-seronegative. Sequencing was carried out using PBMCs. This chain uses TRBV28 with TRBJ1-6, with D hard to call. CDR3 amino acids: CASSLTVNSPLHF. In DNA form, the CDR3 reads TGTGCCAGCAGTTTAACGGTAAATTCACCCCTCCACTTT.